Below, 6 T cell receptor beta chains from the same sample are listed, as sequenced in a study of identical twins. MiXCR was run by TCRdb on the 5' RACE reads, yielding one entry per CDR3 protein. The table lists roughly 1,500,000 distinct CDR3 sequences, less than 35% of them singletons, with about 0.25% in the top ten. The specimen was cord blood. The receptors derive from a newborn girl in good health.

The chain has TRBV11-2 and TRBJ1-5; D is unresolved. Per the germline V gene, CDR1 is SGHAT and CDR2 is FQNNGV. Trimming took off 2 bases at V and 0 bases at J, with 8 bases between the two ends. The CDR3 totals 15 residues. The CDR3 spells CASSLNQFSNQPQHF. The CDR3, as DNA: TGTGCCAGCAGCTTAAATCAGTTTAGCAATCAGCCCCAGCATTTT.

In this sample, this clonotype turned up a few times. This sequence joins TRBV6-6 and TRBJ1-2; the match to TRBD1 covers 9 bases. This CDR3 has 14 residues. CDR1 is MNHNY and CDR2 is SVGAGI in the germline V gene (reference sequence). Unmatched junction bases numbered 7, after V lost 7 bases and J lost 4 bases. The CDR3 DNA sequence: TGTGCCAGCAAGCAGGGACAGGGTTCCTATGGCTACACCTTC. Protein: CASKQGQGSYGYTF.

The J gene is TRBJ1-2, the V gene TRBV20-1, with D perhaps TRBD1 (5 bases). The CDR3 length is 15 residues. Germline lookup yields CDR1 DFQATT and CDR2 SNEGSKA (reference sequence). Trimming took off 5 bases at V and 3 bases at J, with 19 bases between the two ends. CDR3 amino acids: CSAGVGGLIYYGYTF. The CDR3, as DNA: TGCAGTGCTGGAGTCGGGGGTCTAATTTACTATGGCTACACCTTC.

The gene calls are TRBV20-1 and TRBJ1-5, with 10 bases matching TRBD1. The CDR3 length is 15 residues. CDR1 DFQATT and CDR2 SNEGSKA come from the germline V gene (reference sequence). Trimming cost V 6 bases and J 4 bases; bases outside gene matches: 9. The DNA of the CDR3 is TGCAGTGCACAGACAGGGGGCGCATATAATCAGCCCCAGCATTTT. Protein sequence: CSAQTGGAYNQPQHF.

The V and J genes are TRBV12-3 or TRBV12-4 and TRBJ1-6; D is possibly TRBD1 (6 bases). The CDR3 is 16 amino acids. With 3 bases removed from V and 9 bases from J, the gap between germline ends came to 18 bases. The CDR3 loop reads CASSFGLLGGGSPLHF. The CDR3 bases are TGTGCCAGCAGTTTTGGCCTCCTTGGGGGCGGTTCACCCCTCCACTTT.

With respect to this clonotype: This may be a read error: a much more frequent sequence differs by one nucleotide. CDR3 bases: TGTGCCAGCAGCGTAGGGGACGGCCCCTACGAGCAGTACTTC. Protein product: CASSVGDGPYEQYF. The J gene is TRBJ2-7, the V gene TRBV9; D possibly uses TRBD1 or TRBD2 (5 bases each). Trimming took off 0 bases at V and 2 bases at J, with 9 bases between the two ends. CDR1 and CDR2 (germline): SGDLS, YYNGEE. This CDR3 is built from 14 residues.